This TCR beta chain was identified during a study of long-term antiretroviral therapy in people with HIV (dated by TCRdb to between 2021 and 2023). For context, the study as a whole: The earliest samples were collected roughly a decade before the 2015 WHO recommendation for immediate ART, at a time when ART was usually postponed until CD4 counts fell. A retrospective serial study tested whether changes in peripheral blood TRB repertoire composition and diversity were associated with ART initiation and durable HIV suppression. A total of under 250 cryopreserved PBMC samples came from 30 or so adults with confirmed HIV infection and were collected serially over a mean of roughly six years (range 1-12). Among the 30 to 35 participants with HIV, eleven were female. No cross-contamination during QIAcube processing turned up in test extractions that ran a monoclonal T-cell line alongside approximately 35 polyclonal samples. The full study reports these points: CDR3 length ranges in HIV repertoires were narrower than in controls, and network structure suggested an antigen-experienced repertoire with only a slight naive shift after ART. Starting ART was linked to a significant rise in TRB diversity, yet even with long-term ART the diversity remained significantly lower than in transplant donor controls. No data were available on ART adherence, viral resistance or therapy changes, limiting inferences about post-ART repertoire changes. Because pre-ART samples had limited cell numbers, profiling was done on unsorted PBMC rather than on sorted CD4+ and CD8+ T cells. Limited PBMC availability meant only the TCR beta chain was sequenced, without alpha chain pairing. The samples span the years 2004 to 2017, and the ART regimens used may be less effective than current regimens. The repertoire was dominated across all time points by expanded TRB clones identified before ART initiation, although this dominance was seen to fluctuate and to decrease in many PLHIV after ART.

The immunoSEQ hsTCRB v3.0 assay was used at survey level resolution for TRB variable region sequencing. A depth of roughly 35,000-55,000 T-cell genomes per sample was targeted for TRB sequencing. An Illumina MiSeq with a v3 150-cycle kit was used to sequence the pooled TRB libraries. In the original analysis: Analysis of repertoires was carried out in R inside a reproducible Nextflow workflow spanning QC, data transformation and analysis. LymphoSeq2, an R package for AIRR-Seq data exploration, was used to implement custom analyses. After excluding a handful of samples that yielded fewer than 5000 total TRB sequences, 150 to 200 HIV repertoires remained for analysis. Among the 200 or so HIV repertoires that were kept, 59 were collected before ART initiation and roughly 130 were collected after ART initiation. Repertoires were downsampled to 5000 TRB nucleotide sequences, with summary statistics averaged over 100 downsampling iterations. The analysis kept only TRB sequences whose CDR3 regions were at least seven amino acids long. Diversity was assessed using a clonality score derived from Shannon entropy and using the Gini coefficient. In the repertoire networks, any two of the top 5000 CDR3 amino acid sequences were linked whenever the two sequences differed by an edit distance of one. GLIPH2 predicted antigen specificity groups and MHC restriction for TRB CDR3 amino acid sequences. CDR3 amino acid sequences were matched against VDJdb and McPAS-TCR to flag known CMV, EBV, HIV or tissue antigen associations. Pre-ART, post-ART and control groups were compared with Wilcoxon signed-rank tests and Holm-Bonferroni correction. TCRdb stores this immuneACCESS table with in-frame sequences only. Part of the clones is absent; in the studies checked, under half of the shortfall reflects unresolved V genes, and no reason is known for the rest. That table is the source of V, J and clone size, and D and trimming were worked out from the DNA. The table for this sample lists 20,000 to 25,000 clones; around three quarters of them were counted only once. The ten largest make up more than 8.5% of the sample.

CDR1 and CDR2 were assigned from the germline V gene (reference sequence) as SEHNR and FQNEAQ. CDR3 length: 17 amino acids, cysteine to phenylalanine. CDR3 DNA is the only sequence kept; it has 51 bases, read in frame from the first base. Trimming accounts for 7 bases at V and 0 bases at J, while the number of junction bases matched to no gene is 11. Concerning this clone itself: The target of this receptor is not known. Within one base of it there is no much larger clone, and no base qualities were kept.

Inclusion was restricted to participants for whom at least one PBMC sample before ART initiation and at least two post-ART samples were available. Treatment was received in the United States of America by all participants with HIV. Before DNA extraction, cryopreserved samples of about 1-11 million PBMC were thawed and then washed. At the time of the earliest PBMC sample, participants with HIV were aged between roughly 23 and 60 years. PBMC samples were contributed by each participant from 1-4 timepoints before ART initiation and 2-8 timepoints after ART initiation, with a median of 7 samples. Serial HIV viral load, CD4+ T-cell count, ART history and demographic data were obtained for every participant. A Qiagen kit on a QIAcube was used to extract genomic DNA from unsorted PBMC, with samples processed in batches of 12.

The source was unsorted PBMCs, collected 1.2 years after starting antiretroviral therapy. The sequence links TRBV7-9 to TRBJ1-3; 8 bases in the middle match TRBD1. The source is a middle-aged woman with HIV. The nucleotide sequence reads as follows: TGTGCCAGCACCCTGGGACGACAGGGGCCCTCTGGAAACACCATATATTTT. This translates into CASTLGRQGPSGNTIYF.